This passage covers 21 T cell receptor beta chains from one sample sequenced in a study of T cell clonotyping in hematopoietic cell transplantation. Sequencing was performed with immunoSEQ multiplex PCR; in TCRdb, only in-frame clones are kept and a portion is missing. The sample records around 5,200 clones, approximately 70% being singletons. Sequenced here: PBMCs, sampled 180 days after allogeneic stem cell transplant. The receptor set was obtained from a male patient between 50 and 60 years old who had an allogeneic stem cell transplant from an unrelated donor, so the T cells may come from the graft donor. Some clones in this sample may be carry-over from other donors' samples.

The V and J genes are TRBV14 and TRBJ1-3; 9 nucleotides align to TRBD1. Germline lookup yields CDR1 SGHDN and CDR2 FVKESK. V lost 3 bases to trimming and J lost 0 bases; unmatched junction nucleotides: 6. This CDR3 has 17 amino acids. DNA of the CDR3: TGTGCCAGCAGCCAGGTCGGACAGGGGTTCTCTGGAAACACCATATATTTT. It codes for CASSQVGQGFSGNTIYF.

The genes are TRBV27 and TRBJ1-5; D is ambiguous. The CDR3 spans 13 residues. Trimming took 4 bases from V and 5 from J, leaving 9 bases between them. Germline V CDR1 and CDR2: MNHEY, SMNVEV (reference sequence). In DNA, the CDR3 is TGTGCCAGCAGTTCATGGGTTTATCAGCCCCAGCATTTT. As protein: CASSSWVYQPQHF.

The chain joins TRBV30 to TRBJ1-2; a possible D gene is TRBD1 (6 bases). The germline V and J ends were trimmed by 5 bases and 7 bases, with 17 bases remaining between them. The V gene's germline CDR1 is GTSNPN and CDR2 SVGIG (reference sequence). The CDR3 has 13 residues. This CDR3 is CAWGRERGSGYTF. The CDR3 DNA reads as TGTGCCTGGGGAAGGGAGAGGGGGTCTGGCTACACCTTC.

The chain joins TRBV9 to TRBJ1-2, with 10 positions matching TRBD1. Germline V gene sequence: CDR1 SGDLS, CDR2 YYNGEE. The V gene end was trimmed by 3 bases and the J gene end by 3 bases; junction bases not matched to a gene: 8. CDR3 length: 16 amino acids. This CDR3 is CASSAGTGVAHYGYTF. The DNA for the CDR3 is TGTGCCAGCAGCGCCGGGACAGGGGTGGCCCACTATGGCTACACCTTC.

V is TRBV7-2 and J is TRBJ1-2; D uncertain. The CDR3 has 13 residues. The germline CDR1 and CDR2 sequences are SGHTA and FQGNSA. Between the trimmed V and J ends, which lost 1 base and 6 bases, there was a span of 9 bases. CDR3 nucleotides: TGTGCCAGCAGCTTAGGGCAGCGAGATGGCTACACCTTC. Protein: CASSLGQRDGYTF.

This clone has only a few counts. The chain links TRBV5-1 to TRBJ2-3; D remains unclear. CDR3 length: 13 amino acids. Trimming removed 0 bases from V and 3 bases from J, with 5 bases in between. CDR1 SGHRS and CDR2 YFSETQ come from the germline V gene. CDR3 DNA: TGCGCCAGCAGCTTGGGGCATACAGATACGCAGTATTTT. Its protein is CASSLGHTDTQYF.

V is TRBV4-3 and J is TRBJ2-3; 9 positions match TRBD1. Germline V gene sequence: CDR1 LGHNA, CDR2 YSLEER. This CDR3 spans 16 amino acids. The ends lost 0 bases at V and 3 bases at J; junction bases unmatched: 4. CDR3 DNA sequence: TGCGCCAGCAGCCAAGAGGCGACAGGGGGAACAGATACGCAGTATTTT. Amino acid sequence: CASSQEATGGTDTQYF.

This chain links TRBV9 with TRBJ2-3, with a weak D call TRBD2 (5 bases). V was pared by 0 bases and J by 3 bases, with 11 bases between. Germline CDR1 and CDR2: SGDLS and YYNGEE. The CDR3 is 15 residues long. The CDR3 here is CASSVGIRGTDTQYF. In DNA form, the CDR3 reads TGTGCCAGCAGCGTAGGAATCCGGGGAACAGATACGCAGTATTTT.

The chain combines TRBV10-2 with TRBJ1-1; TRBD1 is a possible D gene (5 bases). Trimming cost V 6 bases and J 4 bases, with 15 bases left between them. The CDR3 loop spans 14 amino acids. Germline V gene lookup returns CDR1 WSHSY and CDR2 SAAADI. The CDR3 sequence: CASSEGTRGTEAFF. As DNA, the CDR3 is TGCGCCAGCAGCGAGGGGACCCGGGGCACTGAAGCTTTCTTT.

This rearrangement joins TRBV5-1 to TRBJ1-6; 8 bases fit TRBD1. V was clipped by 4 bases and J by 9 bases; unmatched bases: 9. The CDR3 totals 15 residues. The germline gives CDR1 SGHRS, CDR2 YFSETQ. CDR3 DNA: TGCGCCAGCAGCCTAAAAGGACAGGGTAGTTCACCCCTCCACTTT. It codes for CASSLKGQGSSPLHF.

CDR3 sequence: CASSLRGGFDTEAFF. CDR3 coding DNA: TGTGCCAGCAGCTTAAGAGGGGGGTTCGACACTGAAGCTTTCTTT. The chain couples TRBV7-8 to TRBJ1-1; weak D call: TRBD1 (6 bases). The CDR3 consists of 15 residues. V was shortened by 2 bases and J by 3 bases, with 13 bases between the two germline ends. CDR1 is SGHVS and CDR2 is FQNEAQ in the germline V gene.

The chain has TRBV29-1 and TRBJ2-3; 9 nucleotides align to TRBD2. V gave up 3 bases and J gave up 4 bases; unmatched junction bases: 2. There are 13 residues in the CDR3. Germline V gene data show CDR1 as SQVTM and CDR2 as ANQGSEA. CDR3 in DNA: TGCAGCGTTGAGGCGGGGGGGGCAGATACGCAGTATTTT. The encoded protein is CSVEAGGADTQYF.

The rearrangement uses TRBV12-5 and TRBJ2-6; D is possibly TRBD1 (5 bases). The CDR3 covers 17 residues. The V gene's germline CDR1 is LGHNT and CDR2 FRNRAP. Trimming left V 5 bases short and J 5 bases short, with 19 bases between. The CDR3 here is CASGTAAGQSRANVLTF. The CDR3 bases are TGTGCTAGTGGTACTGCGGCAGGACAAAGTCGGGCCAACGTCCTGACTTTC.

For the CDR3, the DNA is TGTGCCAGCAGCGTAGATACAGGGGGGACCTCCTACGAGCAGTACTTC. Encoded protein: CASSVDTGGTSYEQYF. The rearrangement uses TRBV9 and TRBJ2-7; 8 positions agree with TRBD1. Looked up from germline, CDR1 is SGDLS and CDR2 is YYNGEE. CDR3 length equals 16 residues. J gave up 0 bases and V 0 bases, and 5 bases lay outside the gene matches.

J is TRBJ2-7 and V is TRBV5-1; 8 bases line up with TRBD2. V lost 0 bases and J lost 5; bases outside the gene matches: 4. This CDR3 has 14 residues. Germline CDR1 reads SGHRS; CDR2 reads YFSETQ. Written as DNA, the CDR3 is TGCGCCAGCAGCTTGGCGGGAGGGCCCCACGAGCAGTACTTC. Translation gives CASSLAGGPHEQYF.

The rearrangement joins TRBV5-5 to TRBJ1-5; D is unresolved. The V end lost 3 bases, the J end lost 0 bases, and 10 bases lay between the germline ends. This CDR3 is 15 amino acids long. Germline assignment: CDR1 SGHKS and CDR2 YYEKEE (reference sequence). CDR3 amino acids: CASSSSGNSNQPQHF. CDR3 DNA: TGTGCCAGCAGCTCTTCAGGAAATAGCAATCAGCCCCAGCATTTT.

Within the sample, this clone is medium-sized (0.01 to 0.1%). The CDR3 nucleotides read TGTGCCAGCAGCCCCGGGACAGGGGCAGGGGAAAAACTGTTTTTT. This translates into CASSPGTGAGEKLFF. The V and J genes are TRBV7-6 and TRBJ1-4, with TRBD1 matching 10 bases. From germline, CDR1 is SGHVS and CDR2 FNYEAQ. The V gene end was trimmed by 5 bases and the J gene end by 8 bases; junction bases not matched to a gene: 8. This CDR3 spans 15 amino acids.

This clone was observed a handful of times. The V and J genes are TRBV6-6 and TRBJ1-1; 9 nucleotides line up with TRBD1. Germline-derived CDR1 and CDR2 are MNHNY and SVGAGI (reference sequence). The CDR3 spans 13 residues. Trimming took 5 bases from V and 9 from J; bases not matched to a gene: 7. CDR3 sequence: CASSQRDREKAFF. The DNA of the CDR3 is TGTGCCAGCAGTCAGCGGGACAGGGAAAAAGCTTTCTTT.

The V and J genes are TRBV19 and TRBJ2-7, with TRBD2 matching 7 bases. CDR1 is LNHDA, CDR2 SQIVND, per germline (reference sequence). Trimming took 6 bases from V and 5 from J; bases not matched to a gene: 7. This CDR3 is built from 13 residues. The DNA for the CDR3 is TGTGCCAGTAGGGGAGGGGCGGGCGACGAGCAGTACTTC. Amino acids: CASRGGAGDEQYF.

The chain carries TRBV7-3 and TRBJ1-6, with D possibly being TRBD1 (5 bases). CDR3 length: 14 amino acids. V was trimmed by 2 bases and J by 7 bases, leaving 9 bases between them. Germline V gives CDR1 SGHTA, CDR2 FQGTGA. This CDR3 reads CASSLEGDNSPLHF. The CDR3 DNA follows: TGTGCCAGCAGCTTAGAAGGGGACAATTCACCCCTCCACTTT. The full variable domain, in which reference TRBV7-3 and TRBJ1-6 provide the parts outside the CDR3, is GAGVSQTPSNKVTEKGKYVELRCDPISGHTALYWYRQSLGQGPEFLIYFQGTGAADDSGLPNDRFFAVRPEGSVSTLKIQRTERGDSAVYLCASSLEGDNSPLHFGNGTRLTVT.

This clone came up a few times. This chain joins TRBV25-1 and TRBJ2-2; D not certain. V was clipped by 2 bases and J by 4 bases, with 2 bases between them. The CDR3 covers 12 residues. The germline CDR1 and CDR2 sequences are MGHDK and SYGVNS. The CDR3 is CASSEATGELFF. For the CDR3, the DNA is TGTGCCAGCAGTGAAGCCACCGGGGAGCTGTTTTTT.